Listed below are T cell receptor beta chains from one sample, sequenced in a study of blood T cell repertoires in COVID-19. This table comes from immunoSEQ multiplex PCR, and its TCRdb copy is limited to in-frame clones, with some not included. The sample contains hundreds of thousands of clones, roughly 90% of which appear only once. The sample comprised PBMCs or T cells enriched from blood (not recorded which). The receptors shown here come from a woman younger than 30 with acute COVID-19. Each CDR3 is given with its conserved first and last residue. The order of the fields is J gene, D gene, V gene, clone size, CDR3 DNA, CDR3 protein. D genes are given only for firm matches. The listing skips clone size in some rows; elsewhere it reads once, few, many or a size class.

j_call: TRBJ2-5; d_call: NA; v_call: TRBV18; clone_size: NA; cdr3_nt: TGTGCCAGCTCACCAAACTACGGAGAGACCCAGTACTTC; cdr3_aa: CASSPNYGETQYF
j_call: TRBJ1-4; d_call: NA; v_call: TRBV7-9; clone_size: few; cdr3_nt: TGTGCCAGCAGCTTAGCTGCGGGTGGTAATGAAAAACTGTTTTTT; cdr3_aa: CASSLAAGGNEKLFF
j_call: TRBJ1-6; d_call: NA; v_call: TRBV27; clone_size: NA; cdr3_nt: TGTGCCAGCAGTTTATTAGCCGCTATGAGTTCACCCCTCCACTTT; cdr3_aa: CASSLLAAMSSPLHF
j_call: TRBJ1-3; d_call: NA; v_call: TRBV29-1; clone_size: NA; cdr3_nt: TGCAGCGTTGAAAGTCTGGACAGAGGAAACACCATATATTTT; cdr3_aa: CSVESLDRGNTIYF
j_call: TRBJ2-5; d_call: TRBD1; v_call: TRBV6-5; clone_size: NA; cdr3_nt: TGTGCCAGCAGCCAACAGGGGGGTGAAGAGACCCAGTACTTC; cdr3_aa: CASSQQGGEETQYF
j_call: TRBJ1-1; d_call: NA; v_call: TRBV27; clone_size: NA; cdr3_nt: TGTGCCAGCAGTTACAGGGAAAACGCAGGCGCTTTCTTT; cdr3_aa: CASSYRENAGAFF
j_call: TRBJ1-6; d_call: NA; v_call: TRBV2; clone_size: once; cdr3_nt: TGTGCCAGCAGTAAAGGACCCGGCGGCGCCTATAATTCACCCCTCCACTTT; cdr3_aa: CASSKGPGGAYNSPLHF
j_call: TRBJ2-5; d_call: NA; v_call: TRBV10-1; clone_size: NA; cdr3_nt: TGCGCCACCTCCGACTGGCCGGGGACCCAGTACTTC; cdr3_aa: CATSDWPGTQYF
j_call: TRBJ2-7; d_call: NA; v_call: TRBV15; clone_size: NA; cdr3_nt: TGTGCCACCAGCAGAGATCAAGATTCTAACGAGCAGTACTTC; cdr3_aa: CATSRDQDSNEQYF
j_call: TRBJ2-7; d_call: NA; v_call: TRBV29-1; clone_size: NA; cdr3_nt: TGCAGCGTTGCCACCACTGCCTACGAGCAGTACTTC; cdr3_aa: CSVATTAYEQYF
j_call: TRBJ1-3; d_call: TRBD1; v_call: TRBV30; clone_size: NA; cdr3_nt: TGTGCCTGGGCCACAGGGGGCACACGCGCTGGAAACACCATATATTTT; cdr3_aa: CAWATGGTRAGNTIYF
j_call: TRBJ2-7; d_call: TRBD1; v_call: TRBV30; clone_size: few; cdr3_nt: TGTGCCTGGAGTATTCCCGGGACAGAGTCCTACGAGCAGTACTTC; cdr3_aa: CAWSIPGTESYEQYF
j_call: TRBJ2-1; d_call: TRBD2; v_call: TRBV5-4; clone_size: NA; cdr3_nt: TGTGCCAGCAGCCTGACTAGCGGGAGGGGTAATGAGCAGTTCTTC; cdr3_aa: CASSLTSGRGNEQFF
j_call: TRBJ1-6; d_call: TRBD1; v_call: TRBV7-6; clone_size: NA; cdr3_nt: TGTGCCAGCAGCCGGGGACAGGGTGGTTCACCCCTCCACTTT; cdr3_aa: CASSRGQGGSPLHF
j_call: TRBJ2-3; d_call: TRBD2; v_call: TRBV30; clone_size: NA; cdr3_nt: TGTGCCTGGAGTGTAGGTGGGAGGGTCACAGATACGCAGTATTTT; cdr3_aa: CAWSVGGRVTDTQYF
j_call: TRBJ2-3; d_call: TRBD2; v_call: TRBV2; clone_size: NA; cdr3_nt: TGTGCCAGCAGTTTAGCGGGAGTTGAAACAGATACGCAGTATTTT; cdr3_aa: CASSLAGVETDTQYF
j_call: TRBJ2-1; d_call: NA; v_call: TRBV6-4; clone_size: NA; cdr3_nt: TGTGCCAGCAGTGACGGGGAGGCCAATGAGCAGTTCTTC; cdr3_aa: CASSDGEANEQFF
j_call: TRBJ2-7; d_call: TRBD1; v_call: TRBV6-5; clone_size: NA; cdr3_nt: TGTGCCAGCAGTAAGGGACAGAACTACGAGCAGTACTTC; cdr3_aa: CASSKGQNYEQYF
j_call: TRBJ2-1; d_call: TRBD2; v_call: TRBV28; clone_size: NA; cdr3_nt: TGTGCCAGCGATCTAGCGGGAGGAGGCAATGAGCAGTTCTTC; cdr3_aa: CASDLAGGGNEQFF
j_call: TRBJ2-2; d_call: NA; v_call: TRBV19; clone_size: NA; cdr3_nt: TGTGCCTCACGGCAGAGGGCTCTGTCCGGGGAGCTGTTTTTT; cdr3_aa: CASRQRALSGELFF
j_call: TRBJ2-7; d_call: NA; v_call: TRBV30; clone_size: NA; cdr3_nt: TGTGCCTGGAGTGGATCAAACATGGTGGCTGACGAGCAGTACTTC; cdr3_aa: CAWSGSNMVADEQYF
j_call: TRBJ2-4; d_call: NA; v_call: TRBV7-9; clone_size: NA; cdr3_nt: TGTGCCAGCAGCTCTCCTGAAGCGAGCGGTAAGAACATTCAGTACTTC; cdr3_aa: CASSSPEASGKNIQYF
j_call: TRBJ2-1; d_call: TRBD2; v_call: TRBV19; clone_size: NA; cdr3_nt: TGTGCCAGTAGTATCAGTAGCGGGAGAGGGCTCGCTTACAATGAGCAGTTCTTC; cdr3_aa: CASSISSGRGLAYNEQFF
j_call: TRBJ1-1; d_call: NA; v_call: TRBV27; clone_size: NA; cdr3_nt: TGTGCCAGCAGCCCTTCGGGCACTGAAGCTTTCTTT; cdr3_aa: CASSPSGTEAFF
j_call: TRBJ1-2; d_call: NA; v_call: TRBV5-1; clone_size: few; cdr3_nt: TGCGCCAGCAGCTTGGACTCAGTGGGGGCTGGGTTGGAGTATGGCTACACCTTC; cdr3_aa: CASSLDSVGAGLEYGYTF
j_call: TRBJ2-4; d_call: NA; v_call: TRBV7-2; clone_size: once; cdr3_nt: TGTGCCAGCAGCTTAAGTTCGTCGGGAATCGGCATTCAGTACTTC; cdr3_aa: CASSLSSSGIGIQYF
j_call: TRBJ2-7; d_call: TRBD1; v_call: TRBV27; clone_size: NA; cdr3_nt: TGTGCCAGCAGTTATGCCGGGACAGGGCGCTACGAGCAGTACTTC; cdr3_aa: CASSYAGTGRYEQYF
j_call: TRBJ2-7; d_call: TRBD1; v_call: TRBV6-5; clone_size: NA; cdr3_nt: TGTGCCAGCAGACGCACAGGGGGCTCATCCTACGAGCAGTACTTC; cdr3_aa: CASRRTGGSSYEQYF
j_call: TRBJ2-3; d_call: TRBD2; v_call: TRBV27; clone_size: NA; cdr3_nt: TGTGCCAGCAGTTTTTTGGCGGGAGTTAGCACAGATACGCAGTATTTT; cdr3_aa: CASSFLAGVSTDTQYF
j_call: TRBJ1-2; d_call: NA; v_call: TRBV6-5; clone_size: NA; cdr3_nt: TGTGCCAGCAGTTACTCTGGCCTCAATGGCTACACCTTC; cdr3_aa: CASSYSGLNGYTF
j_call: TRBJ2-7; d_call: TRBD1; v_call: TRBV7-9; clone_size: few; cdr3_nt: TGTGCCAGCAGCCCCCGTGGGGGACAGGGTCTCCACGAGCAGTACTTC; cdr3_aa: CASSPRGGQGLHEQYF
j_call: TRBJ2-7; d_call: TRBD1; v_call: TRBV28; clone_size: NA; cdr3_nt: TGTGCCAGCAGCCCCGGGACAGGGGCCGCCTCCCTCTACGAGCAGTACTTC; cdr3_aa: CASSPGTGAASLYEQYF
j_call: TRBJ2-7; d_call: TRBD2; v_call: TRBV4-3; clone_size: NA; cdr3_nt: TGCGCCAGCAGCCAGGATTCCCTGACTAGCGGGGCTTCCTACGAGCAGTACTTC; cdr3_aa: CASSQDSLTSGASYEQYF
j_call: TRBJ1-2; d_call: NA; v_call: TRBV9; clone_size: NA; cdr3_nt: TGTGCCAGCAGCGGACCGGGACACACGGTGAACCTCTATGGCTACACCTTC; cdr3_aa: CASSGPGHTVNLYGYTF
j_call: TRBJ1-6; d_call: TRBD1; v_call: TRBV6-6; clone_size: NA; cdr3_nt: TGTGCCAGCAGTGGACAGGGCATGAATTCACCCCTCCACTTT; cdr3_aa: CASSGQGMNSPLHF
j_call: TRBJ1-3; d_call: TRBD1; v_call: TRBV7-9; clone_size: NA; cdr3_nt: TGTGCCAGCAGCAACTCCGGGACAGGGTATAGAGCGGCTGGAAACACCATATATTTT; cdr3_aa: CASSNSGTGYRAAGNTIYF
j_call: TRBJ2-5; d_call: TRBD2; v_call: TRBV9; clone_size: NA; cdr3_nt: TGTGCCAGCAGTCCCTATAGCGGGAGGGAAGAGACCCAGTACTTC; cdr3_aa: CASSPYSGREETQYF
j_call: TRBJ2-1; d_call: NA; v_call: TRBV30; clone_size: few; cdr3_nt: TGTGCCTGGAGTGATACTAGCAGAGGCTCCTACAATGAGCAGTTCTTC; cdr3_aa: CAWSDTSRGSYNEQFF
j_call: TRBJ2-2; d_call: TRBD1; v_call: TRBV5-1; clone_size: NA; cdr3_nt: TGCGCCAGCAGCGGGGGACAGACGAACACCGGGGAGCTGTTTTTT; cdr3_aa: CASSGGQTNTGELFF
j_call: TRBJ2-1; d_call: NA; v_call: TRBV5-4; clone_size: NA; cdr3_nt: TGTGCCAGCAGCCCGGACCACACCGGGGTTGAGCGTGAGCAGTTCTTC; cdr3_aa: CASSPDHTGVEREQFF
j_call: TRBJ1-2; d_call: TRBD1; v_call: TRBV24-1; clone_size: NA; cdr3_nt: TGTGCCACCAGTGACCCCGGCGGGGACAGGGAGGCTGGAGGCTACACCTTC; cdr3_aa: CATSDPGGDREAGGYTF
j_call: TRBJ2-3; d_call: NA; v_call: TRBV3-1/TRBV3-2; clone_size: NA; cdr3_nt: TGTGCCAGCAGCCAATCGTTTACGCAGTATTTT; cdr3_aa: CASSQSFTQYF
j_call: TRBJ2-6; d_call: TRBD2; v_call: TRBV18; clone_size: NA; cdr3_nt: TGTGCCAGCTCACCTCGAGGCGGGGGGCGCTCTGGGGCCAACGTCCTGACTTTC; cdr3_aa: CASSPRGGGRSGANVLTF
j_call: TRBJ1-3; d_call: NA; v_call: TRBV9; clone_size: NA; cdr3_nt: TGTGCCAGCAGCGTAAGGAGAGGGAACTCTGGAAACACCATATATTTT; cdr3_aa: CASSVRRGNSGNTIYF
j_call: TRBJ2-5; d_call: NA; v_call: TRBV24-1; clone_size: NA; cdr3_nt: TGTGCCACCAGTGACAGGTGGTACCAAGAGACCCAGTACTTC; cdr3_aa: CATSDRWYQETQYF
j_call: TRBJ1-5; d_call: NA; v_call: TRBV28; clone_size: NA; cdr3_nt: TGTGCCAGCAGTTTGAGGGATACCCCCAATCAGCCCCAGCATTTT; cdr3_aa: CASSLRDTPNQPQHF
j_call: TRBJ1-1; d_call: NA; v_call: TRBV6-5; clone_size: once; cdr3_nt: TGTGCCAGCACTGGCCTTTTGAACACTGAAGCTTTCTTT; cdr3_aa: CASTGLLNTEAFF
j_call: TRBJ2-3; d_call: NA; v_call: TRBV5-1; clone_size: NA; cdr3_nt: TGCGCCAGCAGCTTGTCCCTACCTGAGACAGATACGCAGTATTTT; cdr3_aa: CASSLSLPETDTQYF
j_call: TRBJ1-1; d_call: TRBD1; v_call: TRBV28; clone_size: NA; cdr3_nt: TGTGCCAGCAGTTTGAGCAGGGGGCCAAACACTGAAGCTTTCTTT; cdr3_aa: CASSLSRGPNTEAFF
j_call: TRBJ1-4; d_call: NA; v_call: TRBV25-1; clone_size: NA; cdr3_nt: TGTGCCAGCAGTGGAAAGGGGCTGGCTAATGAAAAACTGTTTTTT; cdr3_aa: CASSGKGLANEKLFF
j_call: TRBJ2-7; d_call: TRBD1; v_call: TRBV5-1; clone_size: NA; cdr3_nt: TGCGCCAGCAGCTGGGGGGGACAGGGGAGCCTCGAGCAGTACTTC; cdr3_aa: CASSWGGQGSLEQYF